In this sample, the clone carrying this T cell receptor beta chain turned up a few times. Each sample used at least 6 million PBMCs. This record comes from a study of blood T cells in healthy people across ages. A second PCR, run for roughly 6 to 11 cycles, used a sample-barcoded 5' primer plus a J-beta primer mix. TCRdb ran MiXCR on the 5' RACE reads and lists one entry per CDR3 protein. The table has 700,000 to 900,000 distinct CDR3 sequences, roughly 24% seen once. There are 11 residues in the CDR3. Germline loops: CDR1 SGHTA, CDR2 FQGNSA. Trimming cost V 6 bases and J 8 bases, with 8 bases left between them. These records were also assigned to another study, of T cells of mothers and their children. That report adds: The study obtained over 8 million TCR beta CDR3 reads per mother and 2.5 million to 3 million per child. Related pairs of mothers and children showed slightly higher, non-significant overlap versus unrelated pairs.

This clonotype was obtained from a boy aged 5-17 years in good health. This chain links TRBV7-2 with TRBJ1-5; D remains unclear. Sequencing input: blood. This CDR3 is CASRPWEPQHF. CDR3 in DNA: TGTGCCAGCAGACCCTGGGAGCCCCAGCATTTT.